This T cell receptor beta chain was sequenced during a study of blood T cell repertoires in COVID-19. Here immunoSEQ multiplex PCR was the method, and the copy in TCRdb shows in-frame clones only, minus some. The data contain 120,000 to 150,000 clones, more than 75% of them singletons. J gave up 7 bases and V 8 bases, and 5 bases lay outside the gene matches. This CDR3 has 13 amino acids. This clonotype originated in a man in his fifties or sixties with active or convalescent COVID-19. V and J are TRBV12-3 or TRBV12-4 and TRBJ2-1; the match to TRBD2 covers 10 bases. The sequenced material came from peripheral blood. CDR3 sequence reads: CASLGLAENEQFF. The CDR3 coding sequence is TGTGCCAGCTTAGGACTAGCGGAGAATGAGCAGTTCTTC.